The next 7 T cell receptor beta chains were all read from a single sample in a study of STAT5B mutations in CD4+ large granular lymphocyte leukemia. Sequenced by immunoSEQ multiplex PCR; TCRdb stores in-frame clones only, minus some. The sample holds 15,000 to 20,000 clones, 84% seen once. The material sequenced was CD4+ T cells from blood buffy coats. These TCRs come from a human donor in good health.

This clone was observed once. V is TRBV10-3 and J is TRBJ2-7, with D perhaps TRBD1 or TRBD2 (6 bases each). There are 14 residues in the CDR3. From germline, CDR1 is ENHRY and CDR2 SYGVKD. V gave up 5 bases and J gave up 7 bases, with 18 bases separating them. CDR3 in DNA: TGTGCCATCAGTTTAGGGGGAGGTAGTTTTGAGCAGTACTTC. Translation: CAISLGGGSFEQYF.

The V and J genes are TRBV11-2 and TRBJ1-1; weak D call: TRBD1 (5 bases). Per germline, CDR1 SGHAT and CDR2 FQNNGV. The CDR3 runs 13 residues. V lost 0 bases, J lost 5 bases, and 7 bases lay in between. CDR3 in DNA: TGTGCCAGCAGCTTAGAGAGGGGAACTGAAGCTTTCTTT. This sequence encodes CASSLERGTEAFF.

The chain carries TRBV7-8 and TRBJ1-1; TRBD1 matches at 10 bases. The ends lost 5 bases at V and 4 bases at J; junction bases unmatched: 7. Germline V lookup: CDR1 SGHVS, CDR2 FQNEAQ. The CDR3 length is 15 residues. In DNA, the CDR3 is TGTGCCAGCAGCGCCCGGGACAGGGGTAGCACTGAAGCTTTCTTT. Translating gives CASSARDRGSTEAFF. Using reference TRBV7-8 and TRBJ1-1 for the parts outside the CDR3, the full variable domain is GAGVSQSPRYKVAKRGQDVALRCDPISGHVSLFWYQQALGQGPEFLTYFQNEAQLDKSGLPSDRFFAERPEGSVSTLKIQRTQQEDSAVYLCASSARDRGSTEAFFGQGTRLTVV.

This chain connects TRBV10-3 to TRBJ2-5; no firm D call. Trimming removed 3 bases at V and 6 bases at J, with 14 bases between. This CDR3 has 14 residues. Per germline, CDR1 ENHRY and CDR2 SYGVKD. This chain's CDR3 is CAISDPPGTQTQYF. The DNA for the CDR3 is TGTGCCATCAGTGACCCGCCGGGTACCCAGACCCAGTACTTC.

This clone was counted only a few times. This chain uses TRBV6-5 with TRBJ2-2; perhaps TRBD1 as D (6 bases). The germline V and J ends were trimmed by 4 bases and 1 base, with 10 bases remaining between them. The CDR3 spans 15 residues. CDR1 is MNHEY and CDR2 is SVGAGI in the germline V gene. The CDR3 nucleotides read TGTGCCAGCAGTTTGATACAGGGGAACACCGGGGAGCTGTTTTTT. This encodes CASSLIQGNTGELFF.

This chain links TRBV6-5 with TRBJ2-1; D unclear. This CDR3 region has 11 residues. Germline V lookup: CDR1 MNHEY, CDR2 SVGAGI. The V gene lost 6 bases and the J gene lost 7 bases, with 7 bases spanning the gap. As DNA, the CDR3 is TGTGCCAGCAGAATGGCTAATGAGCAGTTCTTC. This codes for CASRMANEQFF.

The chain combines TRBV29-1 with TRBJ1-1, with TRBD1 as a possible D gene (5 bases). The length of the CDR3 is 18 residues. CDR1 is SQVTM and CDR2 is ANQGSEA in the germline V gene. With 6 bases removed from V and 0 bases from J, the gap between germline ends came to 26 bases. CDR3 region: CSVRGSPTRKSMNTEAFF. The CDR3, as DNA: TGCAGCGTGCGGGGCAGTCCAACCCGCAAATCTATGAACACTGAAGCTTTCTTT.